Presented here are 16 T cell receptor beta chains from one specimen sequenced in a study of blood T cells in healthy people across ages. Combining a sample-barcoded 5' primer with a J-beta primer mix, a second PCR ran for 7 to 11 cycles. One entry per CDR3 protein results from TCRdb running MiXCR on the 5' RACE reads. This table holds 1.5 million to 2 million distinct CDR3 sequences, around 48% found once. The material sequenced was blood. Every receptor here comes from a woman aged 40 to 50 in good health.

This clonotype was picked up a small number of times. This rearrangement joins TRBV28 to TRBJ2-1, with 12 bases aligning to TRBD2. The germline gives CDR1 MDHEN, CDR2 SYDVKM. Trimming removed 4 bases from V and 5 bases from J; junction bases left unmatched: 9. This CDR3 region has 17 residues. The DNA of the CDR3 is TGTGCCAGCAGTTCCCCCTCCGGACTAGCGGGGAACAATGAGCAGTTCTTC. It specifies CASSSPSGLAGNNEQFF.

This clonotype was counted only a few times. The genes are TRBV7-8 and TRBJ1-6, with TRBD1 as a possible D gene (5 bases). Germline CDR1 is SGHVS and CDR2 is FQNEAQ. The ends were cut back, 5 bases at V and 17 bases at J, with 19 bases in the middle. This CDR3 has 13 residues. The CDR3 sequence is CASSLGHGQSIHF. Here the CDR3 DNA reads TGTGCCAGCAGCCTAGGACACGGTCAGAGCATCCACTTT.

This chain uses TRBV21-1 with TRBJ2-1. TRBV21-1 is given as a pseudogene. The CDR3 extends over 13 amino acids. The CDR3 reads CASSDRHYNEQFF. As DNA, the CDR3 is TGTGCCAGCAGCGATAGACATTACAATGAGCAGTTCTTC.

The rearrangement links TRBV12-3 or TRBV12-4 to TRBJ2-3; 9 bases line up with TRBD1. The CDR3 runs 13 residues. V shed 5 bases, J shed 7 bases, and the junction held 4 bases outside the gene matches. CDR3 nucleotide sequence: TGTGCCAGCAGTGGGACAGGGCGTAATACGCAGTATTTT. It yields the protein CASSGTGRNTQYF.

V is TRBV14 and J is TRBJ2-3; D possibly corresponds to TRBD2 (5 bases). Germline V CDR1 and CDR2: SGHDN, FVKESK. This CDR3 region has 16 residues. With 2 bases removed from V and 2 bases from J, the gap between germline ends came to 14 bases. Here the CDR3 reads CASSQILGIYTDTQYF. The CDR3 DNA reads as TGTGCCAGCAGCCAAATACTAGGAATCTACACAGATACGCAGTATTTT.

This clonotype was seen a few times. This chain joins TRBV20-1 and TRBJ2-5, with a weak D call TRBD1 (5 bases). CDR1 DFQATT and CDR2 SNEGSKA come from the germline V gene (reference sequence). V was cut by 6 bases and J by 4 bases, with 21 bases left in between. The CDR3 extends over 15 amino acids. CDR3 residues: CSAIHSGKGSETQYF. The CDR3 DNA reads as TGCAGTGCAATTCACAGTGGCAAGGGGTCAGAGACCCAGTACTTC.

As DNA, the CDR3 is TGCGCCAGCAGCCAAGATAGTCGGTGGGGAGGGTGGACCGGGGAGCTGTTTTTT. Translated: CASSQDSRWGGWTGELFF. The rearrangement joins TRBV4-3 to TRBJ2-2; 7 bases agree with TRBD2. Germline-derived CDR1 and CDR2 are LGHNA and YSLEER. V shed 0 bases, J shed 5 bases, and the junction held 12 bases outside the gene matches. This CDR3 spans 18 amino acids.

V gene TRBV4-1 combines with J gene TRBJ2-7; 7 bases map to TRBD2. Germline CDR1 and CDR2: MGHRA and YSYEKL. This CDR3 contains 15 residues. V was pared by 1 base and J by 10 bases, with 13 bases of the junction left unmatched. The CDR3 DNA follows: TGCGCCAGCAGCCAAGTTGCAGGGAGGGAGGAGCCCCAGTACTTC. This codes for CASSQVAGREEPQYF.

This clonotype was seen only a few times. The chain recombines TRBV4-1 with TRBJ2-3; no reliable D call. V was shortened by 8 bases and J by 2 bases, with 5 bases between the two germline ends. The CDR3 runs 11 residues. The germline CDR1 and CDR2 sequences are MGHRA and YSYEKL. The CDR3 sequence: CASFHTDTQYF. CDR3 sequence (DNA): TGCGCCAGCTTCCACACAGATACGCAGTATTTT.

With regard to this clonotype: Its ends do not fully match the called genes, so a read error is possible. The V call is TRBV4-3, the J call TRBJ2-7, with D possibly called TRBD1 or TRBD2 (5 bases each). This CDR3 comprises 14 residues. Germline V gene sequence: CDR1 LGHNA, CDR2 YSLEER. The CDR3: CANSQDLSGREQYF. CDR3 nucleotide sequence: TGCGCCAACAGCCAAGATCTCTCGGGGCGCGAGCAGTACTTC.

The chain couples TRBV6-2 or TRBV6-3 to TRBJ2-7; the D gene could be TRBD1 or TRBD2 (7 bases each). With 5 bases removed from V and 6 bases from J, the gap between germline ends came to 14 bases. The CDR3 runs to 13 residues. Looked up from germline, CDR1 is MNHEY and CDR2 is SVGEGT. The CDR3 DNA sequence: TGTGCCAGCAGTGACACCAGGGGGGGCGAGCAGTACTTC. This translates into CASSDTRGGEQYF.

This chain links TRBV9 with TRBJ2-5; possibly TRBD2 for D (6 bases). Germline values: CDR1 SGDLS, CDR2 YYNGEE. The CDR3 consists of 13 residues. Between the trimmed V and J ends, which lost 6 bases and 2 bases, there was a span of 11 bases. The CDR3 sequence: CASIRGSQETQYF. For the CDR3, the DNA is TGTGCCAGCATTCGGGGGAGTCAAGAGACCCAGTACTTC.

Notes on this clonotype: A much larger clone lies a single base off, so this may be a read error. This chain connects TRBV11-2 to TRBJ1-2, with 7 bases lining up with TRBD1. Germline CDR1 is SGHAT and CDR2 is FQNNGV. The CDR3 contains 14 residues. Here the CDR3 reads CTSSPTTGYSGYTF. CDR3 sequence (DNA): TGTACCAGCAGCCCGACGACAGGGTACTCTGGCTACACCTTC.

This chain connects TRBV20-1 to TRBJ1-1; no definite D call. Germline V gives CDR1 DFQATT, CDR2 SNEGSKA (reference sequence). This CDR3 has 13 residues. The V gene lost 3 bases and the J gene lost 4 bases, with 12 bases spanning the gap. In nucleotides, the CDR3 is TGCAGTGCTAGCGGGGAGTTAGTCACTGAAGCTTTCTTT. It translates to CSASGELVTEAFF.

The chain employs TRBV5-1 and TRBJ2-7; weak D call: TRBD1 (5 bases). V was cut by 4 bases and J by 2 bases, with 10 bases left in between. The CDR3 is 13 amino acids. Per germline, CDR1 SGHRS and CDR2 YFSETQ. The CDR3 bases are TGCGCCAGCAGCCACGACAGTGCCTACGAGCAGTACTTC. Protein: CASSHDSAYEQYF.

In its sample, this clonotype was seen a few times. V usage is TRBV20-1 and J usage is TRBJ2-1, with 9 nucleotides matching TRBD2. This CDR3 spans 15 amino acids. CDR1 and CDR2 (germline): DFQATT, SNEGSKA (reference sequence). The ends lost 1 base at V and 5 bases at J; junction bases unmatched: 6. The chain's CDR3 is CSARGLAGRNNEQFF. In DNA form, the CDR3 reads TGCAGTGCTAGAGGCCTAGCGGGGAGGAACAATGAGCAGTTCTTC.